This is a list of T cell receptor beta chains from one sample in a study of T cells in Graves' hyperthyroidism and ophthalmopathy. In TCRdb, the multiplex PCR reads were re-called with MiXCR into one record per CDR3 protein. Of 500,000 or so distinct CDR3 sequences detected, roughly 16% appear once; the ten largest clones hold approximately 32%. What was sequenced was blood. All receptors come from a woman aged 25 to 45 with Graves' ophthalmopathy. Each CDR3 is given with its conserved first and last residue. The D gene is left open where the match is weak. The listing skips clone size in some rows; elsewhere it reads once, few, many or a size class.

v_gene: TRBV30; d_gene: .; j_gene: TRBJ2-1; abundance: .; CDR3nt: TGTGCCTGGGCCCCAGCCGGCGGGACGGCGAGAGAGCAGTTCTTC; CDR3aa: CAWAPAGGTAREQFF
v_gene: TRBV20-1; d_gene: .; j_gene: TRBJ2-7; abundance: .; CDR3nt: TGCAGTGCTGGGGGGGGCGCGGGAGTATACGAGCAGTACTTC; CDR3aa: CSAGGGAGVYEQYF
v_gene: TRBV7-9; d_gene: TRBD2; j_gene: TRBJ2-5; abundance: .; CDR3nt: TGTGCCAGCAGCTTACTACTAGCGGGAGGAGCGGGGGAGACCCAGTACTTC; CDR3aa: CASSLLLAGGAGETQYF
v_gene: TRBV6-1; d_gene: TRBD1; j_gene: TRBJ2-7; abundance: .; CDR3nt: TGTGCCAGCACTCAGGGGGCCTCCGACGAGCAGTACTTC; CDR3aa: CASTQGASDEQYF
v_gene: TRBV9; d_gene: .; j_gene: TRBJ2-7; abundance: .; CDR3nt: TGTGCCAGCAGCGCCGTTACCACCTTAGGGGCTAGCGTCTATCATGAGCAGTACTTC; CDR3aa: CASSAVTTLGASVYHEQYF
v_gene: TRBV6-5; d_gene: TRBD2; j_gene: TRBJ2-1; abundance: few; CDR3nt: TGTGCCAGCAGTTTTCCGACTAGCGGGGGGCCCAATAACTGGAATGAGCAGTTCTTC; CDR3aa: CASSFPTSGGPNNWNEQFF
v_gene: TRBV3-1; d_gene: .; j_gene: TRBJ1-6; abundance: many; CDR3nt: TGTGCCAGCAGCCTCCGACGGAATTCACCCCTCCACTTT; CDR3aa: CASSLRRNSPLHF
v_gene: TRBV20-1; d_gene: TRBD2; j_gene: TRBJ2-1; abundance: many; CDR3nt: TGCAGTGCTCAGCTAGCGGGAGGGCGGGGCAACAATGAGCAGTTCTTC; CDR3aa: CSAQLAGGRGNNEQFF
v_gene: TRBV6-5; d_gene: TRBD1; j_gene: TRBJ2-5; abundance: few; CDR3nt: TGTGCCAGCAGATCCCAGCGAGGGGGCGCGAGGGAGACCCAGTACTTC; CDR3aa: CASRSQRGGARETQYF
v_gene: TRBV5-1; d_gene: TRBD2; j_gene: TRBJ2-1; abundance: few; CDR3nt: TGCGCCAGCAGCTTGGGCGGTAGCGGGACCTACAATGAGCAGTTCTTC; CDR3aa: CASSLGGSGTYNEQFF
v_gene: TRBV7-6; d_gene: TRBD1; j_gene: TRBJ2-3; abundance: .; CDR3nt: TGTGCCAGCAGCTTAGGAGGGACAGGGGGATTTACGCAGTATTTT; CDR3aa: CASSLGGTGGFTQYF
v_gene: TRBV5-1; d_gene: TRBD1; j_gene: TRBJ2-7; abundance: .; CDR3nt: TGCGCCAGCGGCTCCGGACAGGTCTACGAGCAGTACTTC; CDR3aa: CASGSGQVYEQYF
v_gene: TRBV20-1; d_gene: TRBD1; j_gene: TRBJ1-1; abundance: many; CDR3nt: TGCAGTGCCCCAGACCCACAGGGGCGGTACACTGAAGCTTTCTTT; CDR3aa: CSAPDPQGRYTEAFF
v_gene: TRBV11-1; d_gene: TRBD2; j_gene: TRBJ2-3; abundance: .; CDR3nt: TGCGCCAGCAGCCAAGAACGAGCGGGAGGGCCGACAGATACGCAGTATTTT; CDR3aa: CASSQERAGGPTDTQYF
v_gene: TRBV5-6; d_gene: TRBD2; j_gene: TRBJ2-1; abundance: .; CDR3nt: TGTGCCAGCAGCTTTACGGGACTAGCGGGTAATGAGCAGTTCTTC; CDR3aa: CASSFTGLAGNEQFF
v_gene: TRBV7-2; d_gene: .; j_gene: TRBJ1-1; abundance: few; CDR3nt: TGTGCCAGCAGGGTGTCAGGAATGAACACTGAAGCTTTCTTT; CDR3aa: CASRVSGMNTEAFF
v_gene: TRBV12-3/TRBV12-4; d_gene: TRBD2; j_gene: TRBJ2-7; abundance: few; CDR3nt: TGTGCCAGCAGTCCCCGACTAGCAGGCGAGCAGTACTTC; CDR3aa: CASSPRLAGEQYF
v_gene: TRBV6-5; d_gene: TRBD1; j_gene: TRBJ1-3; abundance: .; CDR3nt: TGTGCCAGCAGTTACTCGCTCGACAGGGGATTCTCTGGAAACACCATATATTTT; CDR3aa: CASSYSLDRGFSGNTIYF
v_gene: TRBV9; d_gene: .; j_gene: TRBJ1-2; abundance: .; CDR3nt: TGTGCCAGCAGCGTAGGGGGGTATGGCTACACCTTC; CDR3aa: CASSVGGYGYTF
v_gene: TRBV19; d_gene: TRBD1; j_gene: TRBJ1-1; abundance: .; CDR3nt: TGTGCCAGTAGTATTGAGGGGACAGGGGGCACCGAAGCTTTCTTT; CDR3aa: CASSIEGTGGTEAFF
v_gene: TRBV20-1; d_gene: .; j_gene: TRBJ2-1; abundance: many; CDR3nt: TGCAGTGCTAGAGGCCCCTCAAGCGGTTATACCTACAATGAGCAGTTCTTC; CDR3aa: CSARGPSSGYTYNEQFF
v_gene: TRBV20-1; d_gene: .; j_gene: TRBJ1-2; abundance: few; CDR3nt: TGCAGTGCCCAAGTGGGGCAGAACTATGGCTACACCTTC; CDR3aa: CSAQVGQNYGYTF
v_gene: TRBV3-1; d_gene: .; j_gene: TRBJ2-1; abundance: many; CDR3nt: TGTGCCAGCAGCTTAAAAAGTAGCTCCTACAATGAGCAGTTCTTC; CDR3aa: CASSLKSSSYNEQFF
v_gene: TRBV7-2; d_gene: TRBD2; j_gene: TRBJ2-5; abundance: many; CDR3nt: TGTGCCAGCAGCTCCCAGACTAGCGGCCCGAAGGGCCAAGAGACCCAGTACTTC; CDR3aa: CASSSQTSGPKGQETQYF
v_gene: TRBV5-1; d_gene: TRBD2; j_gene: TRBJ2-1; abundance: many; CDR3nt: TGCGCCAGCAGCGTAGCGGGAGAGGGCTTCGAGCAGTTCTTC; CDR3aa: CASSVAGEGFEQFF
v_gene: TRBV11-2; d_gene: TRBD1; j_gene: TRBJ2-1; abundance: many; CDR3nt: TGTGCCAGCAGCCAAAGCCAGGGGGTATACAATGAGCAGTTCTTC; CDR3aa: CASSQSQGVYNEQFF
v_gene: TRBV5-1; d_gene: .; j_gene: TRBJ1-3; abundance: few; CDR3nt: TGCGCCAGCAGCTCGGATGTACCTGGAAACACCATATATTTT; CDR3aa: CASSSDVPGNTIYF
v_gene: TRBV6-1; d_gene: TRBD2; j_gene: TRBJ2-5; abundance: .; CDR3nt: TGTGCCAGCAGCGAGAATCGACTAGCGGGACTACAAGAGACCCAGTACTTC; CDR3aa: CASSENRLAGLQETQYF
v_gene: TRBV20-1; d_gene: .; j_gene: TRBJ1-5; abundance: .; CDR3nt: TGCAGTGCTAGAGAACGGGGCCTCGGGCCCCAGCATTTT; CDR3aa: CSARERGLGPQHF
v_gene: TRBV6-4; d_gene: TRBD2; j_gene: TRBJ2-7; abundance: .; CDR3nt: TGTGCCAGCAGTGTACTAGCGGGAGATTCCTACGAGCAGTACTTC; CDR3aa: CASSVLAGDSYEQYF
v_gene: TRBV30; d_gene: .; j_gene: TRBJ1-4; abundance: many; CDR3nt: TGTGCCTGGAGCGGGCGGACCGTCGCCATTAATGAAAAACTGTTTTTT; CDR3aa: CAWSGRTVAINEKLFF
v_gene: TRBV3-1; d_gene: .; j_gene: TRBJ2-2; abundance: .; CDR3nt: TGTGCCAGCAGCCACGAGGGGCTAGTTGCGACCGGGGAGCTGTTTTTT; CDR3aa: CASSHEGLVATGELFF
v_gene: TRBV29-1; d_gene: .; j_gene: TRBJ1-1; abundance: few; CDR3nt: TGCAGCACCTCCAGGGACACTGAAGCTTTCTTT; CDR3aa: CSTSRDTEAFF
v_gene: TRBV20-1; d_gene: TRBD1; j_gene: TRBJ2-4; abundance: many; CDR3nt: TGCAGTGCTAGAGAGTCCGGGGACAGCAAAAACATTCAGTACTTC; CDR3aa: CSARESGDSKNIQYF